These 17 T cell receptor beta chains were all obtained from the same sample, sequenced in a study of T cell changes during pregnancy in multiple sclerosis. The repertoire was sequenced with immunoSEQ multiplex PCR; TCRdb's copy has only in-frame clones and lacks some. The sample lists tens of thousands of clones, roughly 89% seen once, with approximately 8% in the top ten. Source: CD8+ T cells from peripheral blood mononuclear cells, taken in the first trimester of pregnancy. The receptors were gathered from a female donor in good health, enrolled as a control in a pregnancy study.

The chain carries TRBV5-5 and TRBJ1-1, with 8 positions matching TRBD1. In germline, CDR1 is SGHKS, CDR2 YYEKEE (reference sequence). The CDR3 runs 15 residues. V lost 2 bases to trimming and J lost 3 bases; unmatched junction nucleotides: 6. The CDR3 DNA is TGTGCCAGCAGCTTCCCCGGGACAGGCGACACTGAAGCTTTCTTT. Residues: CASSFPGTGDTEAFF.

V is TRBV13 and J is TRBJ2-7; tentatively, D is TRBD1 (5 bases). Trimming pared 5 bases from V and 3 bases from J, leaving 11 bases between. Germline loops: CDR1 PRHDT, CDR2 FYEKMQ (reference sequence). This CDR3 spans 13 amino acids. CDR3 sequence reads: CASSKTEFYEQYF. Here the CDR3 DNA reads TGTGCCAGCAGCAAGACAGAATTCTACGAGCAGTACTTC. The whole variable domain, filled in from reference TRBV13 and TRBJ2-7, reads AAGVIQSPRHLIKEKRETATLKCYPIPRHDTVYWYQQGPGQDPQFLISFYEKMQSDKGSIPDRFSAQQFSDYHSELNMSSLELGDSALYFCASSKTEFYEQYFGPGTRLTVT.

The sample holds many counts of this clone. The rearrangement uses TRBV13 and TRBJ2-7; D may be TRBD1 (5 bases). The CDR3 totals 14 residues. Germline V lookup: CDR1 PRHDT, CDR2 FYEKMQ (reference sequence). V dropped 0 bases and J dropped 0 bases, with 6 bases sitting between them. Written as DNA, the CDR3 is TGTGCCAGCAGCTTAGGGACAGTCTCCTACGAGCAGTACTTC. Translated, it gives CASSLGTVSYEQYF.

V and J are TRBV2 and TRBJ1-1; D is possibly TRBD1 (5 bases). The ends were cut back, 2 bases at V and 3 bases at J, with 16 bases in the middle. Germline-derived CDR1 and CDR2 are SNHLY and FYNNEI. The CDR3 consists of 16 residues. The CDR3 bases are TGTGCCAGCAGTGAACCTCCAGGGTGGGGGGACACTGAAGCTTTCTTT. Its protein product is CASSEPPGWGDTEAFF.

This clone was seen a few times. The V gene is TRBV7-8, the J gene TRBJ1-1; the match to TRBD1 covers 10 bases. Looked up from germline, CDR1 is SGHVS and CDR2 is FQNEAQ. CDR3 length: 14 residues. Losses at the gene ends were 5 bases for V and 4 bases for J; bases not matched to a gene: 4. The CDR3 nucleotides are TGTGCCAGCAGCACGGGACAGGGGCTCACTGAAGCTTTCTTT. It yields the protein CASSTGQGLTEAFF.

In DNA form, the CDR3 reads TGTGCCAGCAGCGTAGGGGGAGGGGTTGCTGAAAAACTGTTTTTT. Residues: CASSVGGGVAEKLFF. The chain carries TRBV9 and TRBJ1-4; D possibly corresponds to TRBD1 (5 bases). The CDR3 extends over 15 amino acids. V lost 0 bases to trimming and J lost 7 bases, with 13 bases between them. CDR1 and CDR2 (germline): SGDLS, YYNGEE.

CDR3 loop: CASAEAGSEQYF. As DNA, the CDR3 is TGTGCCAGTGCGGAAGCGGGCTCCGAGCAGTACTTC. This chain links TRBV27 with TRBJ2-7; a possible D gene is TRBD2 (6 bases). The V end was cut by 9 bases, the J end by 6 bases, with 15 bases between. CDR1 is MNHEY, CDR2 SMNVEV, per germline (reference sequence). This CDR3 is 12 amino acids long.

The rearrangement uses TRBV11-1 and TRBJ2-4, with D tentatively TRBD2 (5 bases). CDR3 length: 16 residues. Between the trimmed V and J ends, which lost 1 base and 1 base, there was a span of 11 bases. Germline V CDR1 and CDR2: SGHAT, FQDESV (reference sequence). The CDR3 DNA follows: TGTGCCAGCAGCTTAGGAGGGTCGGCGGCCAAAAACATTCAGTACTTC. Protein sequence: CASSLGGSAAKNIQYF.

The V call is TRBV6-5, the J call TRBJ2-7; TRBD1 matches 9 bases. Germline lookup yields CDR1 MNHEY and CDR2 SVGAGI. This CDR3 has 15 amino acids. Unmatched junction bases numbered 5, after V lost 4 bases and J lost 1 base. CDR3 amino acids: CASSSPGTGSYEQYF. As DNA, the CDR3 is TGTGCCAGCAGTTCCCCAGGGACAGGGTCCTACGAGCAGTACTTC.

This clone has only one observation. The chain links TRBV4-2 to TRBJ1-2, with D perhaps TRBD1 (5 bases). This CDR3 region has 15 residues. The germline V and J ends were trimmed by 0 bases and 6 bases, with 14 bases remaining between them. Germline CDR1 is LGHNA and CDR2 is YNFKEQ. CDR3 DNA sequence: TGTGCCAGCAGCCAAGATCTACTGGAGGGGAATGGCTACACCTTC. Translating it yields CASSQDLLEGNGYTF.

DNA of the CDR3: TGTGCCAGCAGCTTAGGGGCTAGCGGGGGGCCCGGGAATGAGCAGTTCTTC. Translating it yields CASSLGASGGPGNEQFF. This chain connects TRBV7-9 to TRBJ2-1; 11 bases match TRBD2. Trimming took 1 base from V and 7 from J; bases not matched to a gene: 9. The germline gives CDR1 SEHNR, CDR2 FQNEAQ (reference sequence). The CDR3 sequence is 17 residues long. Looking up the rest from reference TRBV7-9 and TRBJ2-1 gives the full variable domain: DTGVSQNPRHKITKRGQNVTFRCDPISEHNRLYWYRQTLGQGPEFLTYFQNEAQLEKSRLLSDRFSAERPKGSFSTLEIQRTEQGDSAMYLCASSLGASGGPGNEQFFGPGTRLTVL.

The J gene is TRBJ2-7, the V gene TRBV10-3, with a tentative D call TRBD2 (5 bases). The CDR3 sequence is 15 residues long. Looked up from germline, CDR1 is ENHRY and CDR2 is SYGVKD. Deletions cut 0 bases from V and 3 bases from J, with 12 bases between. The CDR3 nucleotides are TGTGCCATCAGTGAGTCCGGGGTTGTGGACTACGAGCAGTACTTC. It is translated as CAISESGVVDYEQYF.

The table lists this clone with a count of one. This sequence joins TRBV4-3 and TRBJ2-5, with 10 bases matching TRBD2. J lost 4 bases, V lost 0 bases, and 8 bases had no gene match. This CDR3 is built from 17 residues. Germline CDR1 is LGHNA and CDR2 is YSLEER. CDR3 protein: CASSQDWFSGGLETQYF. Written as DNA, the CDR3 is TGCGCCAGCAGCCAAGATTGGTTTAGCGGGGGGTTAGAGACCCAGTACTTC.

The rearrangement joins TRBV19 to TRBJ2-5; TRBD2 might be the D (5 bases). The CDR3 has 13 amino acids. Trimming removed 2 bases from V and 5 bases from J, with 9 bases in between. From germline, CDR1 is LNHDA and CDR2 SQIVND (reference sequence). CDR3 region: CASSIRGEETQYF. CDR3 nucleotide sequence: TGTGCCAGTAGTATACGGGGAGAGGAGACCCAGTACTTC.

The V and J genes are TRBV9 and TRBJ1-2; 7 nucleotides line up with TRBD1. The CDR3 consists of 14 residues. V was pared by 3 bases and J by 4 bases, with 6 bases of the junction left unmatched. Per the germline V gene, CDR1 is SGDLS and CDR2 is YYNGEE. The CDR3 here is CASSGQGSSYGYTF. The CDR3 DNA follows: TGTGCCAGCAGCGGACAGGGATCGAGCTATGGCTACACCTTC.

The rearrangement joins TRBV29-1 to TRBJ2-1; a weak D match, TRBD2 (5 bases). The V end lost 6 bases, the J end lost 15 bases, and 15 bases lay between the germline ends. The length of the CDR3 is 10 residues. CDR1 is SQVTM, CDR2 ANQGSEA, per germline. The CDR3 DNA is TGCAGCGTACAAGCTTGGCGGGTGTTCTTC. Translating it yields CSVQAWRVFF.

This chain joins TRBV6-6 and TRBJ2-1; D is ambiguous. This CDR3 comprises 12 residues. Germline V gene sequence: CDR1 MNHNY, CDR2 SVGAGI (reference sequence). Trimming shortened V by 8 bases and J by 8 bases, and 13 bases separated the two germline ends. Written as DNA, the CDR3 is TGTGCCAGCGCCCAGTCCCTCCATGAGCAGTTCTTC. Protein product: CASAQSLHEQFF.